A selection of T cell receptor beta chains follows, all from one sample in a study of blood T cell repertoires in COVID-19. Clones were sequenced by immunoSEQ multiplex PCR, and TCRdb holds only the in-frame ones, with some missing. The table lists more than 200,000 clones, roughly 90% of them singletons. The sequenced sample was PBMCs or T cells enriched from blood (not recorded which). These receptors came from a woman in her 30s who had recovered from COVID-19. Each CDR3 is given with its conserved first and last residue. Each record gives: V gene, CDR3 length, D gene, J gene, clone size, CDR3 DNA, CDR3 protein. D genes are given only for firm matches. Expanded clones are given a class, and other clones once, few, many or no size at all.

TRBV6-5	14	-	TRBJ1-2	-	TGTGCCAGCAGTCGAACCCGGGGTCAGAATGGCTACACCTTC	CASSRTRGQNGYTF
TRBV18	16	TRBD1	TRBJ2-1	-	TGTGCCAGCTCCCCACTCCGGGACAGCAAATACAATGAGCAGTTCTTC	CASSPLRDSKYNEQFF
TRBV3-1/TRBV3-2	15	TRBD2	TRBJ2-3	-	TGTGCCAGCAGCCAAGCCCGGGGGAGGGTTGATACGCAGTATTTT	CASSQARGRVDTQYF
TRBV5-5	15	-	TRBJ1-5	-	TGTGCCAGCAGCACCACTTTGGGGAGGCTTCAGCCCCAGCATTTT	CASSTTLGRLQPQHF
TRBV27	13	-	TRBJ1-5	-	TGTGCCAGCGCTGAGTTTAATAATCAGCCCCAGCATTTT	CASAEFNNQPQHF
TRBV9	14	-	TRBJ1-5	-	TGTGCCAGCAGCGTAGGAGGCACCAATCAGCCCCAGCATTTT	CASSVGGTNQPQHF
TRBV18	14	-	TRBJ1-3	-	TGTGCCAGCTCACCACCGCAGGTTCTGGACACCATATATTTT	CASSPPQVLDTIYF
TRBV7-9	16	TRBD2	TRBJ2-2	-	TGTGCCAGCAGCTTAGGCCTAGCGGGAGAGGACGGGGAGCTGTTTTTT	CASSLGLAGEDGELFF
TRBV7-3	12	-	TRBJ1-1	-	TGTGCCAGCAGCCCTCGCGGTTTTGCAGCTTTCTTT	CASSPRGFAAFF
TRBV19	16	TRBD1	TRBJ2-7	-	TGTGCCAGTAGTATAAATGGACAGGAGTTCTCCTACGAGCAGTACTTC	CASSINGQEFSYEQYF
TRBV30	14	-	TRBJ2-1	-	TGTGCCTGGAGTGACCTAGCGTCCTACAATGAGCAGTTCTTC	CAWSDLASYNEQFF
TRBV11-2	13	-	TRBJ1-1	-	TGTGCCAGCAGCCCCGTCAGGGGCACTGAAGCTTTCTTT	CASSPVRGTEAFF
TRBV2	15	TRBD1	TRBJ1-4	-	TGTGCCAGCAGGCAGCAGGGGGCGCGGGGGGAAAAACTGTTTTTT	CASRQQGARGEKLFF
TRBV9	15	TRBD2	TRBJ2-5	-	TGTGCCAGCAGCGTAGTCAGACTAGCGGAAGAGACCCAGTACTTC	CASSVVRLAEETQYF
TRBV5-4	15	TRBD2	TRBJ2-7	-	TGTGCCAGCAGCTTGATGCGGGGGAGCTCCTACGAGCAGTACTTC	CASSLMRGSSYEQYF
TRBV3-1/TRBV3-2	14	-	TRBJ1-1	-	TGTGCCAGCAGGCTCACAGGCCCGAACACTGAAGCTTTCTTT	CASRLTGPNTEAFF
TRBV3-1/TRBV3-2	12	-	TRBJ1-2	-	TGTGCCAGCAGCCAAGAAAGCGGTGGCTACACCTTC	CASSQESGGYTF
TRBV7-9	15	-	TRBJ1-1	-	TGTGCCAGCAGCCCACCAACAGGACGCGGAACTGAAGCTTTCTTT	CASSPPTGRGTEAFF
TRBV3-1/TRBV3-2	15	-	TRBJ2-1	once	TGTGCCAGCAGCCCCCCGGGACTGACATACAATGAGCAGTTCTTC	CASSPPGLTYNEQFF
TRBV7-3	14	-	TRBJ1-5	-	TGTGCCAGCAGCTTAGGGGGGGGCAATCAGCCCCAGCATTTT	CASSLGGGNQPQHF
TRBV10-3	15	TRBD1	TRBJ1-5	-	TGTGCCATCAGCGAACAGGGGAATAGCAATCAGCCCCAGCATTTT	CAISEQGNSNQPQHF
TRBV28	14	TRBD1	TRBJ1-2	-	TGTGCCAGCAGTTCCACAGGGGTAAATAATGGCTACACCTTC	CASSSTGVNNGYTF
TRBV27	13	TRBD2	TRBJ2-7	-	TGTGCCAGCTCCCGGGACTACCCCTACGAGCAGTACTTC	CASSRDYPYEQYF
TRBV29-1	14	TRBD1	TRBJ1-2	-	TGCAGCGTTGAGAGTGACAGGGGGCGGGGTGGCTACACCTTC	CSVESDRGRGGYTF
TRBV7-3	13	-	TRBJ1-2	once	TGTGCCAGCAGCTTAGTTGAGGGAAATGGCTACACCTTC	CASSLVEGNGYTF
TRBV11-2	14	-	TRBJ1-3	-	TGTGCCAGCAGCCTGGGGGGCTCTGGAAACACCATATATTTT	CASSLGGSGNTIYF
TRBV2	15	TRBD1	TRBJ1-5	-	TGTGCCAGCAAGGACAGGGCACGCAACAATCAGCCCCAGCATTTT	CASKDRARNNQPQHF
TRBV3-1/TRBV3-2	15	TRBD1	TRBJ2-7	once	TGTGCCAGCAGCACTCACGGGACAGTAACCTACGAGCAGTACTTC	CASSTHGTVTYEQYF
TRBV7-2	14	TRBD2	TRBJ2-7	-	TGTGCCAGCACCCCCGGACTAGCTACCTACGAGCAGTACTTC	CASTPGLATYEQYF
TRBV27	16	TRBD2	TRBJ2-1	-	TGTGCCAGCAGTTTATTTTTTCCTAGCGGGAACAATGAGCAGTTCTTC	CASSLFFPSGNNEQFF
TRBV5-4	15	TRBD2	TRBJ2-7	-	TGTGCCAGCAGCTACGGGACTAGCGGGAACTACGAGCAGTACTTC	CASSYGTSGNYEQYF
TRBV6-2/TRBV6-3	18	-	TRBJ2-1	-	TGTGCCAGCAGTTTCCCTGCCGTAATAGGAGAGAACCACAATGAGCAGTTCTTC	CASSFPAVIGENHNEQFF
TRBV5-1	13	-	TRBJ2-1	-	TGCGCCAGCAGCTTGGGGCAGTACAATGAGCAGTTCTTC	CASSLGQYNEQFF
TRBV11-3	15	-	TRBJ1-4	few	TGTGCCAGCACCAACCCGGACAGTATAGGGGAAAAACTGTTTTTT	CASTNPDSIGEKLFF
TRBV28	15	-	TRBJ1-1	-	TGTGCCAGCAGTCCTCAGGACTGGGCGTCCACTGAAGCTTTCTTT	CASSPQDWASTEAFF
TRBV2	13	TRBD2	TRBJ2-1	-	TGTGCCGGGGGACTAGCGGGAGTAAATGAGCAGTTCTTC	CAGGLAGVNEQFF
TRBV5-4	12	-	TRBJ1-1	few	TGTGCCAGCAGCCCGGAGGGGCCCGAGGCTTTCTTT	CASSPEGPEAFF
TRBV30	13	TRBD1	TRBJ1-1	-	TGTGCCTGGAGTGACTGGGACAGGGGAGACGCTTTCTTT	CAWSDWDRGDAFF
TRBV19	14	TRBD1	TRBJ1-1	-	TGTGCCAGTAGTTTACAGGGGGCGAGGACTGAAGCTTTCTTT	CASSLQGARTEAFF
TRBV28	14	TRBD1	TRBJ1-2	-	TGTGCCAGCACCTCATCTACAGGGGGACGTGGCTACACCTTC	CASTSSTGGRGYTF
TRBV2	13	TRBD1	TRBJ1-1	-	TGTGCCAGCAGTGGACAGGGAATCGTTGAAGCTTTCTTT	CASSGQGIVEAFF
TRBV9	14	TRBD1	TRBJ1-4	-	TGTGCCAGCAGCGTAGGACAGGGGTATGAAAAACTGTTTTTT	CASSVGQGYEKLFF
TRBV28	16	TRBD1	TRBJ1-1	once	TGTGCCAGCAGTCCCTGGACAGGGCGGGAAGGCACTGAAGCTTTCTTT	CASSPWTGREGTEAFF
TRBV11-2	16	TRBD2	TRBJ2-1	-	TGTGCCAGCGGGTCCCAGGCGGGAGGGGGCTACAATGAGCAGTTCTTC	CASGSQAGGGYNEQFF
TRBV6-2/TRBV6-3	18	TRBD2	TRBJ2-7	-	TGTGCCAGCAGTACCCCCACCTTGGTCCTAGCGGGAGCCCACGAGCAGTACTTC	CASSTPTLVLAGAHEQYF
TRBV18	14	-	TRBJ1-1	-	TGTGCCAGCTCACCTGAACAGGGTATGACTGAAGCTTTCTTT	CASSPEQGMTEAFF
TRBV28	15	TRBD1	TRBJ1-4	-	TGTGCCAGCAGTTCATCCGGGACAGGGCGGGAAAAACTGTTTTTT	CASSSSGTGREKLFF
TRBV5-1	15	TRBD1	TRBJ1-2	-	TGCGCCAGCAGCTCGGGACAGGGGGCAGGAGATGGCTACACCTTC	CASSSGQGAGDGYTF
TRBV4-1	15	TRBD1	TRBJ2-1	-	TGCGCCAGCAGCCGCTCTGGACAGGGGAACAATGAGCAGTTCTTC	CASSRSGQGNNEQFF
TRBV11-1	15	TRBD2	TRBJ2-2	-	TGTGCCAGCAGCTTGCGGGAGGGCCGGATCGGGGAGCTGTTTTTT	CASSLREGRIGELFF
TRBV30	14	-	TRBJ1-1	-	TGTGCCTGGAAGGCAGACAGGCTGAACACTGAAGCTTTCTTT	CAWKADRLNTEAFF
TRBV7-3	15	TRBD1	TRBJ1-1	-	TGTGCCAGCAGCCCAAACGCCGGGACAGGGGCTGAAGCTTTCTTT	CASSPNAGTGAEAFF
TRBV5-4	13	-	TRBJ1-1	few	TGTGCCAGCAGCAATACAAGAAACACTGAAGCTTTCTTT	CASSNTRNTEAFF
TRBV19	15	-	TRBJ2-1	-	TGTGCCAGTAGTATAGCGGAGACTCCTTTCGTTGAGCAGTTCTTC	CASSIAETPFVEQFF
TRBV11-2	15	-	TRBJ1-2	-	TGTGCCAGCAGCTTTCGGAGACCCGCTAACTATGGCTACACCTTC	CASSFRRPANYGYTF
TRBV10-3	14	-	TRBJ1-5	few	TGTGCCATCAGTGAGACCTCGCGCGAGGGGCCCCAGCATTTT	CAISETSREGPQHF
TRBV5-6	15	-	TRBJ1-2	once	TGTGCCAGCAGCTTGTTGGCAGGGAAGGTCTATGGCTACACCTTC	CASSLLAGKVYGYTF
TRBV7-8	11	TRBD2	TRBJ2-7	-	TGTGCCAGCAGCCAGCGGGGTGAGCAGTACTTC	CASSQRGEQYF
TRBV4-3	15	-	TRBJ2-7	-	TGCGCCAGCAGCCCGAAAAAGGGGATCCCCTACGAGCAGTACTTC	CASSPKKGIPYEQYF
TRBV5-1	16	-	TRBJ1-2	-	TGCGCCAGCAGGTTTGACAGGCCCCTTTCAGACTATGGCTACACCTTC	CASRFDRPLSDYGYTF